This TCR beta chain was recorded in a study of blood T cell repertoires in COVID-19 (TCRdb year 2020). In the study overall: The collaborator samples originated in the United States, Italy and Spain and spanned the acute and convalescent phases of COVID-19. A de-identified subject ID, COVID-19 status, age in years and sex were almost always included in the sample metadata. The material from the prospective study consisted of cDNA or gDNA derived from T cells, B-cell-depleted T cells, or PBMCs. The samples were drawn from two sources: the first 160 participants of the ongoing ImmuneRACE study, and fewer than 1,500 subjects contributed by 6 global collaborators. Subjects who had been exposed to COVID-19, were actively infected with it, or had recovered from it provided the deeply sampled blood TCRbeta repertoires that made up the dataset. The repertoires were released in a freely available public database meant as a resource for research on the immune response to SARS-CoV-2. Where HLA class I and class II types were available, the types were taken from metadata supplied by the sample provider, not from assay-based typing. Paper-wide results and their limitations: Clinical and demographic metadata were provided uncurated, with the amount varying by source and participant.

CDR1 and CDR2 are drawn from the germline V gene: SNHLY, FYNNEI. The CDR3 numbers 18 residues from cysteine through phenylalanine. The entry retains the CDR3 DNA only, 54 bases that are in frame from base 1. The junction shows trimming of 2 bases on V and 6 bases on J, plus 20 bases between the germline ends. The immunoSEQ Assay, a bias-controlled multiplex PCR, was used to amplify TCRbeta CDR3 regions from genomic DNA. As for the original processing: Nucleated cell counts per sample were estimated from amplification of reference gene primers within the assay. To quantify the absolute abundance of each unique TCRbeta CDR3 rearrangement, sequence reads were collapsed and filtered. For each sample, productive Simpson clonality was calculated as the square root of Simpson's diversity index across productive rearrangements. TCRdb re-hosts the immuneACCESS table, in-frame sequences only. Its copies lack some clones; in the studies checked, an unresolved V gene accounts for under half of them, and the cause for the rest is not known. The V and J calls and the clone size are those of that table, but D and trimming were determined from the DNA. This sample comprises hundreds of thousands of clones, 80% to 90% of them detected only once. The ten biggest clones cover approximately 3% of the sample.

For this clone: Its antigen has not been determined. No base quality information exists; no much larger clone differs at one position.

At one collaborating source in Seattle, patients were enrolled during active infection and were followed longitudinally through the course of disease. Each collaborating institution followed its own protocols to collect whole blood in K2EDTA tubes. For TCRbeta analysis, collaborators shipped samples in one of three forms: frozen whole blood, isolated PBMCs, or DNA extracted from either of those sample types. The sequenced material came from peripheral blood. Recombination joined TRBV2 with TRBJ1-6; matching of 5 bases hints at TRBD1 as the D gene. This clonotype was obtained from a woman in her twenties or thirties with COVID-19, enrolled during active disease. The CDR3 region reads CASSELERGTFSNSPLHF. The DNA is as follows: TGTGCCAGCAGTGAATTAGAAAGGGGTACATTTAGTAATTCACCCCTCCACTTT.